One sample yielded the 9 T cell receptor beta chains listed below, sequenced in a study of cytotoxic CD8 clonotypes in ibrutinib-treated CLL (dated by TCRdb to the early 2020s). The time point label for this specimen denotes: 12 months on ibrutinib. Libraries were built with the immunoSEQ multiplex PCR assay. In TCRdb, the immuneACCESS table is reduced to in-frame sequences with V and J assigned. These tables do not hold every clone; where another copy was compared, an unresolved V gene accounts for under half, and the others remain unexplained. The sample table shows some 200,000 clones, and over 65% are seen once. Roughly 6.4% of the sample rests with the top ten. The source material was PBMCs, sampled after 12 months of ibrutinib treatment. The receptors derive from a human donor with chronic lymphocytic leukemia.

The V call is TRBV19, the J call TRBJ2-6, with TRBD1 matching over 7 bases. Germline V gene data show CDR1 as LNHDA and CDR2 as SQIVND (reference sequence). The trim removed 2 bases at V and 5 bases at J, leaving 6 bases unmatched. This CDR3 is built from 16 residues. CDR3 sequence (DNA): TGTGCCAGTAGTATAAGAACAGGGGTTCGGGCCAACGTCCTGACTTTC. This encodes CASSIRTGVRANVLTF.

V and J are TRBV7-2 and TRBJ1-4; no definite D call. V lost 0 bases and J 8 bases, leaving 10 bases between the germline ends. The CDR3 consists of 14 residues. Germline CDR1 is SGHTA and CDR2 is FQGNSA. The CDR3 protein is CASSLAGLNEKLFF. The CDR3 nucleotides are TGTGCCAGCAGCTTAGCAGGGCTCAACGAAAAACTGTTTTTT.

This chain connects TRBV6-5 to TRBJ1-2, with D unclear. The CDR3 runs to 14 residues. V dropped 4 bases and J dropped 4 bases, with 13 bases sitting between them. Germline V lookup: CDR1 MNHEY, CDR2 SVGAGI. CDR3 residues: CASSFGVATYGYTF. The CDR3 DNA follows: TGTGCCAGCAGTTTCGGGGTTGCGACCTATGGCTACACCTTC.

CDR3 in amino acids: CAWSYDRAHYGYTF. The CDR3 bases are TGTGCCTGGAGTTATGACCGGGCCCACTATGGCTACACCTTC. This chain links TRBV30 with TRBJ1-2, with D unresolved. The CDR3 sequence is 14 residues long. V lost 2 bases to trimming and J lost 3 bases, with 13 bases between them. In germline, CDR1 is GTSNPN, CDR2 SVGIG (reference sequence). Supplemented by reference TRBV30 and TRBJ1-2, the full variable domain reads SQTIHQWPATLVQPVGSPLSLECTVEGTSNPNLYWYRQAAGRGLQLLFYSVGIGQISSEVPQNLSASRPQDRQFILSSKKLLLSDSGFYLCAWSYDRAHYGYTFGSGTRLTVV.

The V and J genes are TRBV29-1 and TRBJ1-1, with a tentative D call TRBD1 (6 bases). CDR1 and CDR2 from the germline V gene are SQVTM and ANQGSEA. The V and J ends lost 6 bases and 6 bases respectively, with 14 bases between them. The CDR3 sequence is 12 residues long. CDR3 sequence: CSVASGAAEAFF. The CDR3 DNA sequence: TGCAGCGTCGCGTCGGGGGCGGCTGAAGCTTTCTTT.

As regards this clone: Other DNA sequences of this sample code for an identical CDR3. The genes are TRBV5-1 and TRBJ2-7; D not certain. Germline CDR1 reads SGHRS; CDR2 reads YFSETQ. V lost 1 base, J lost 0 bases, and 5 bases lay in between. This CDR3 comprises 13 residues. This chain's CDR3 is CASSLTLSYEQYF. CDR3 coding DNA: TGCGCCAGCAGCTTGACTCTCTCCTACGAGCAGTACTTC.

This sequence joins TRBV27 and TRBJ2-1, with TRBD2 matching over 14 bases. The length of the CDR3 is 18 residues. Germline CDR1 MNHEY, CDR2 SMNVEV (reference sequence). The trim removed 5 bases at V and 1 base at J, leaving 7 bases unmatched. CDR3 amino acids: CASSRQGLAGVSYNEQFF. In nucleotides, the CDR3 is TGTGCCAGCAGTCGACAGGGACTAGCGGGAGTTTCCTACAATGAGCAGTTCTTC.

The CDR3 DNA is TGTGCCAGCAGTAAGGGACAGGACTACAATGAGCAGTTCTTC. This codes for CASSKGQDYNEQFF. This sequence joins TRBV6-4 and TRBJ2-1, with 8 bases lining up with TRBD1. V lost 5 bases and J lost 3; bases outside the gene matches: 3. The germline CDR1 and CDR2 sequences are MRHNA and SNTAGT. The CDR3 is made up of 14 amino acids.

This sequence joins TRBV30 and TRBJ1-2; D ambiguous. The CDR3 runs 14 residues. Germline CDR1 is GTSNPN and CDR2 is SVGIG (reference sequence). CDR3 amino acids: CATYRGPVGGGYTF. The CDR3 DNA is TGTGCGACGTACCGCGGGCCAGTTGGAGGTGGCTACACCTTC.